This T cell receptor beta chain stems from a study of siplizumab effects on memory and regulatory T cells. A word on this clone: Its antigen is not identified.

The assay was immunoSEQ multiplex PCR, and TCRdb's table has in-frame clones only and misses some. The table includes over 85,000 clones, roughly 96% detected once. The CDR3 length is 13 residues. The V end lost 0 bases, the J end lost 5 bases, and 9 bases lay between the germline ends. Germline loops: CDR1 SGHDT, CDR2 YYEEEE. Findings and caveats of the study: In siplizumab cultures, the suppressive function of proliferating Tregs remained unconfirmed. Apparently key alloresponse contributors, naive T cells also seemed more diverse than memory cells. Alloreactive sequences traceable to unstimulated CD4+ memory cells were significantly reduced by siplizumab. Controls had around 26% Treg-derived mappable alloreactive CD4+ clones on average, versus around 62% with siplizumab.

This clonotype was sampled from a human donor in good health. Sequenced sample: naive CD4+ T cells sorted from blood. V and J are TRBV5-6 and TRBJ2-7; TRBD1 is a possible D gene (5 bases). The CDR3 DNA is TGTGCCAGCAGCTTGGTCAGGGCAGACGAGCAGTACTTC. It yields the protein CASSLVRADEQYF.